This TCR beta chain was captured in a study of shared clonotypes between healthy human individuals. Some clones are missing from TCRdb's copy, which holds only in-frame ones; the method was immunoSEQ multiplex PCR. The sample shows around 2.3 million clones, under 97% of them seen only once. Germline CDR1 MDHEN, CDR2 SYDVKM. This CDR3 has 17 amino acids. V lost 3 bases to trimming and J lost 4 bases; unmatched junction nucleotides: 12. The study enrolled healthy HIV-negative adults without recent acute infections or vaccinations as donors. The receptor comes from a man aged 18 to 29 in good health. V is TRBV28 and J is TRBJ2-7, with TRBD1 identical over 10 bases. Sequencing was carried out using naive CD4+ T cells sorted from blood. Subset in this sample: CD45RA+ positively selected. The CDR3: CASSFIARDRGQYEQYF. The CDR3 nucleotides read TGTGCCAGCAGTTTTATTGCGCGGGACAGGGGTCAATACGAGCAGTACTTC.